What follows is one TCR beta chain and its context. The antigen remains unidentified. The entry originates in a study of shared clonotypes between healthy human individuals. Study-wide results and caveats: Some clonotypes were shared by all four sorted-subset donors, while others were not shared. The non-shared ones had lower generation probabilities than the shared ones. Naive subsets usually exceeded memory subsets in estimated richness.

V was shortened by 0 bases and J by 5 bases, with 14 bases between the two germline ends. CDR3 length: 16 residues. Germline CDR1 and CDR2: LGHNA and YSLEER. Using immunoSEQ multiplex PCR, the repertoire was profiled, and TCRdb retains in-frame clones only, with some absent. This table has approximately 640,000 clones, 90% appearing once. This clonotype was obtained from a man between 18 and 29 years old in good health. Some clones in this sample may be carry-over from other donors' samples. The sequencing input was memory CD8+ T cells from PBMCs. Subset here: CD45RO+ cells pooled with CCR7-negative TemRA cells. This chain links TRBV4-3 with TRBJ2-1; D is undetermined. CDR3 nucleotides: TGCGCCAGCAGCCAAGAGACGGTGAGTGGGAACAATGAGCAGTTCTTC. Translation: CASSQETVSGNNEQFF.